This TCR beta chain originates from a study of CD8+CD57+ T cells in acquired aplastic anemia. With 2 bases removed from V and 2 bases from J, the gap between germline ends came to 25 bases. Germline-derived CDR1 and CDR2 are SGHAT and FQDESV (reference sequence). There are 20 residues in the CDR3. Profiling that covered TCR beta VDJ and CDR3 relied on genomic DNA as its template. TCRdb called the reads again in MiXCR, with one record for every CDR3 protein. The data show under 250,000 distinct CDR3 sequences, with approximately 35% seen just once and about 1.1% held by the top ten. The clonotype was recovered from a human donor in good health, serving as a control. Sequencing used sorted CD4+, CD8+, or CD8+CD57+ T cells (not recorded which) from PBMCs. This chain joins TRBV11-1 and TRBJ2-1; unclear D gene. CDR3 in amino acids: CASSLLGLTSPKEAYNEQFF. The DNA of the CDR3 is TGTGCCAGCAGCTTACTTGGTTTAACCAGCCCAAAAGAGGCCTACAATGAGCAGTTCTTC.